Listed below are T cell receptor beta chains from one sample, sequenced in a study of T cells after yellow fever vaccination. TCRdb ran MiXCR on the 5' RACE reads and lists one entry per CDR3 protein. The sample lists 250,000 to 350,000 distinct CDR3 sequences; roughly 7% were seen once. Sequenced material: PBMCs, taken 45 days after the first yellow fever vaccination. These receptors were taken from a man aged 18 to 29 who received the YFV17D yellow fever vaccine. CDR3s leave out the opening cysteine and the closing phenylalanine or tryptophan.

CDR3aa: ASSLFFRGSHNEQF
v_gene: TRBV7-2

CDR3aa: ASRMGGWETQY
v_gene: TRBV7-2

CDR3aa: ASSGQVLEWAEAF
v_gene: TRBV2

CDR3aa: ASSLVPYEQY
v_gene: TRBV7-2

CDR3aa: ASSPTEQGARGTQY
v_gene: TRBV18

CDR3aa: ASSPAEGGDGYGYT
v_gene: TRBV18

CDR3aa: ASSIRDREGQPQH
v_gene: TRBV7-8

CDR3aa: ASSQDRAGYEQY
v_gene: TRBV4-3

CDR3aa: ASSEEGFHTDTQY
v_gene: TRBV6-1

CDR3aa: ASSFRLGVYQETQY
v_gene: TRBV5-1

CDR3aa: ASSLQGAYGYT
v_gene: TRBV12-3/TRBV12-4

CDR3aa: ASSQVQNSPLH
v_gene: TRBV4-3